The clone carrying this T cell receptor beta chain came up a few times. Its cognate antigen is unknown. The data belong to a study of blood T cells in healthy people across ages. Study-wide results and limits: The diversity estimates, figures obtained from one million T cells, were considered underestimates.

CDR1 and CDR2 (germline): SGHTA, FQGTGA. V gave up 4 bases and J gave up 4 bases; unmatched junction bases: 7. The CDR3 spans 16 residues. Together with a sample-barcoded 5' primer, a J-beta primer mix was included in a second PCR lasting roughly 6 to 12 cycles. Tags on each cDNA molecule came from a template-switch adaptor with 12 random nucleotides. TCRdb re-called the 5' RACE reads with MiXCR, one entry per CDR3 protein. The sample includes some 640,000 distinct CDR3 sequences, 25% to 35% of them seen just once. The sequence derives from a woman aged 80 or over in good health. V is TRBV7-3 and J is TRBJ2-1, with 10 bases identical to TRBD2. Sequenced input: blood. This CDR3 reads CASSSSGGTRYNEQFF. DNA of the CDR3: TGTGCCAGCAGCTCTAGCGGGGGCACACGTTACAATGAGCAGTTCTTC.